This record concerns one T cell receptor beta chain sequence. Its antigen is not yet known. No qualities accompany the bases; no much larger clone lies one base away. The immunoSEQ Assay, a bias-controlled multiplex PCR, was used to amplify TCRbeta CDR3 regions from genomic DNA. From the authors' description of their analysis: The number of nucleated cells in each sample was estimated by amplification of reference gene primers within the assay. Sequence reads were collapsed and filtered to measure the absolute abundance of every unique TCRbeta CDR3 rearrangement. For each sample, productive Simpson clonality was calculated as the square root of Simpson's diversity index across productive rearrangements. TCRdb took this table from immuneACCESS and kept in-frame rearrangements with V and J called. Such tables lack part of the clones; where checked against another copy, unresolved V genes explain under half of the gap, and the rest is unexplained. The DNA gave D and trimming, while V, J and clone size come from that table. The sample table lists some 300,000 clones, 88% of them with a count of one. The ten biggest clones cover around 2% of the sample.

Enrolling through a virtual design, the prospective study's participants ranged in age from roughly 18 to 89 years and lived across roughly 24 United States geographic areas. In the prospective study, cohorts were assigned on the basis of participant-reported clinical history obtained from a screening survey and a study questionnaire. In the prospective study, mobile phlebotomists collected whole blood, serum and a nasopharyngeal or oropharyngeal swab from each participant. Over a roughly 2-month period, participants in the prospective study had the option of providing additional blood draws and questionnaires. Before DNA extraction, prospective study blood samples were shipped either frozen or at room temperature. The data are from a study of blood T cell repertoires in COVID-19 (dated by TCRdb to the early 2020s). Describing the broader study: ImmuneRACE Cohort 3 recovered participants were defined by two consecutive negative NP/OP PCR tests, healthcare professional clearance, or symptom resolution. Samples from collaborators originated in the United States, Italy and Spain and spanned both the acute and convalescent phases of COVID-19. Where HLA class I and class II types were available, the types were taken from metadata supplied by the sample provider, not from assay-based typing. Samples were obtained from the ongoing ImmuneRACE study (first 160 participants) and from over 1,000 subjects provided by 6 global collaborators. Subjects who had been exposed to COVID-19, were actively infected with it, or had recovered from it provided the deeply sampled blood TCRbeta repertoires that made up the dataset. The prospective study material was composed of cDNA or gDNA derived from T cells, B-cell-depleted T cells, or PBMCs. The repertoires were made available in a free public database intended to serve as a resource for research on the immune response to SARS-CoV-2. The sample metadata nearly always contained a de-identified subject ID, COVID-19 status, age in years and sex. The study at large found these results: The amount of clinical and demographic metadata varied by source and participant and was provided uncurated.

Sequences GTSNPN (CDR1) and SVGIG (CDR2) are obtained from the germline V gene (reference sequence). The CDR3 starts with the cysteine, ends with the phenylalanine, and has 13 residues. Only CDR3 DNA is held: 39 bases, read in frame from base 1. V is pared back by 6 bases and J by 7 bases, with 13 bases lying between the germline termini. This receptor was obtained from a woman in her fifties or sixties in a cohort exposed to, infected with or recovered from COVID-19 (not recorded which). The sequencing input was PBMCs or T cells enriched from blood (not recorded which). The chain uses TRBV30 and TRBJ1-6; a weak D assignment points to TRBD1 (6 bases agree). In nucleotide form, the sequence is TGTGCCTGTAAGGACAGAGAAAATTCACCCCTCCACTTT. Its product reads: CACKDRENSPLHF.